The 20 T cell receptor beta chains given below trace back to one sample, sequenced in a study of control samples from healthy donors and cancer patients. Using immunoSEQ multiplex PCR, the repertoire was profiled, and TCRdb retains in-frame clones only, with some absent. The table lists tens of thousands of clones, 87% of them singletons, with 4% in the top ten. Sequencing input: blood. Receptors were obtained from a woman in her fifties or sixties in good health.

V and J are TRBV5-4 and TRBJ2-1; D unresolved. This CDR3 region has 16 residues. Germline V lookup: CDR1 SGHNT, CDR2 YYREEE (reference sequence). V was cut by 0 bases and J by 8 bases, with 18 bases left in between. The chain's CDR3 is CASSLARLGDFDEQFF. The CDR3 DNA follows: TGTGCCAGCAGCTTGGCCAGATTAGGTGATTTCGATGAGCAGTTCTTC.

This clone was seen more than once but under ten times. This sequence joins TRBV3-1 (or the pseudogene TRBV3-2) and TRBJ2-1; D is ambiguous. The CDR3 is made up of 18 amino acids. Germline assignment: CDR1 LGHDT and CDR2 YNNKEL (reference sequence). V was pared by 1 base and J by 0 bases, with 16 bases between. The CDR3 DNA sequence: TGTGCCAGCAGCCAAGTCCCCCCCTTCGATAGCTCCTACAATGAGCAGTTCTTC. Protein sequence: CASSQVPPFDSSYNEQFF.

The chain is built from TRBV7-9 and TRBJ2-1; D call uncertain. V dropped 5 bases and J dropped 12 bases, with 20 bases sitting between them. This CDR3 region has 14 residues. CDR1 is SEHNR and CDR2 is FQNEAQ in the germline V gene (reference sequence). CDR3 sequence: CASSLPSPNVGQFF. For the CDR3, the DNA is TGTGCCAGCAGCCTGCCCTCACCCAACGTCGGGCAGTTCTTC.

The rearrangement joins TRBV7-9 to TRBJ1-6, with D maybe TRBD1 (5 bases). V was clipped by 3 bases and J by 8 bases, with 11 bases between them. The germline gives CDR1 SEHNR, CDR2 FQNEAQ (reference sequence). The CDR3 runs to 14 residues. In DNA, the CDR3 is TGTGCCAGCAGCTTGTGGGGACCCCATTCACCCCTCCACTTT. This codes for CASSLWGPHSPLHF.

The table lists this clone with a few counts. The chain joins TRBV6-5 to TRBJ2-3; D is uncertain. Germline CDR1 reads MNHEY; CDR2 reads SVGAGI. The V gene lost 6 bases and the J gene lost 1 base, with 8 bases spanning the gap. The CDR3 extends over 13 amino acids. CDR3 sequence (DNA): TGTGCCAGCAGAAACCCGGGCACAGATACGCAGTATTTT. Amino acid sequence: CASRNPGTDTQYF.

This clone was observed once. Written as DNA, the CDR3 is TGTGCCAGCAGCTTAGTAAAATTGGGGGCCGGTCAAGAGACCCAGTACTTC. Translated: CASSLVKLGAGQETQYF. The chain joins TRBV7-2 to TRBJ2-5, with a tentative D call TRBD1 (6 bases). V dropped 1 base and J dropped 2 bases, with 17 bases sitting between them. The germline CDR1 and CDR2 sequences are SGHTA and FQGNSA. The CDR3 totals 17 residues.

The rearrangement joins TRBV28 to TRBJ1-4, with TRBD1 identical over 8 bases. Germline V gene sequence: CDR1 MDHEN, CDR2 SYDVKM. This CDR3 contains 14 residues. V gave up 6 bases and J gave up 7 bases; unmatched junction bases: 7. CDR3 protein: CASSLDRVIEKLFF. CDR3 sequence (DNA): TGTGCCAGCAGCCTGGACAGGGTGATTGAAAAACTGTTTTTT.

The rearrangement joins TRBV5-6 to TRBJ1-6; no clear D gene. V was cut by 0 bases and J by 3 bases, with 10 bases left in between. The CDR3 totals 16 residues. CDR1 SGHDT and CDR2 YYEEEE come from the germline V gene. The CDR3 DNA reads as TGTGCCAGCAGCTTGGACAGCGCCTACTATAATTCACCCCTCCACTTT. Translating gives CASSLDSAYYNSPLHF.

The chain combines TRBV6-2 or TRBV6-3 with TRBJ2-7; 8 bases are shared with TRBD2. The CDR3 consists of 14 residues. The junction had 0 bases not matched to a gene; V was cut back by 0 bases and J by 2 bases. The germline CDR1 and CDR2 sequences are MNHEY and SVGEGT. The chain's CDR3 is CASSYSAGAYEQYF. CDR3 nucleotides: TGTGCCAGCAGTTACTCAGCGGGAGCCTACGAGCAGTACTTC.

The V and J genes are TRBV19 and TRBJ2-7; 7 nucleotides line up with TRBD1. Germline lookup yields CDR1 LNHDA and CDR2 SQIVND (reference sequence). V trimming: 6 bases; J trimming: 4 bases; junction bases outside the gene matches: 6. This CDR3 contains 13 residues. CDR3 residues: CASRPGQSYEQYF. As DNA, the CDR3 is TGTGCCAGTAGACCGGGACAGAGTTACGAGCAGTACTTC. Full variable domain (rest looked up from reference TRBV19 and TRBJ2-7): DGGITQSPKYLFRKEGQNVTLSCEQNLNHDAMYWYRQDPGQGLRLIYYSQIVNDFQKGDIAEGYSVSREKKESFPLTVTSAQKNPTAFYLCASRPGQSYEQYFGPGTRLTVT.

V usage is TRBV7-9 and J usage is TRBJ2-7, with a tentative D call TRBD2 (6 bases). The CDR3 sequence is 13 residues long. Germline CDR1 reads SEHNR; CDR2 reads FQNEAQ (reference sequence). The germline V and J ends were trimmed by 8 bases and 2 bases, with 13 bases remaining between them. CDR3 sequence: CASRDLETYEQYF. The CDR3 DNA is TGTGCCAGCCGGGACTTAGAAACCTACGAGCAGTACTTC.

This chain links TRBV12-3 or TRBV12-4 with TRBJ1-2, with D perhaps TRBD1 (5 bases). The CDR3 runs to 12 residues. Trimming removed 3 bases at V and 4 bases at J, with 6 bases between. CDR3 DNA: TGTGCCAGCAGTTTGACAGTCTATGGCTACACCTTC. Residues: CASSLTVYGYTF.

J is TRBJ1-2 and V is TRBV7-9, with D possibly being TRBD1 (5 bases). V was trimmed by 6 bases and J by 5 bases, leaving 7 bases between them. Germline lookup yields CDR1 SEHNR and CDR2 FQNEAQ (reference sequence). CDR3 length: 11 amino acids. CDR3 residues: CASSPGYGYTF. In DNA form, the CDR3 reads TGTGCCAGCAGTCCAGGGTATGGCTACACCTTC.

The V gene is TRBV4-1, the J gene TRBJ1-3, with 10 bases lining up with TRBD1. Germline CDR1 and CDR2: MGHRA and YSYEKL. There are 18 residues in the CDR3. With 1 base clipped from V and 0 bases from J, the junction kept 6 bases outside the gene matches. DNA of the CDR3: TGCGCCAGCAGCCAAGGCGACAGGGGGCTATTCTCTGGAAACACCATATATTTT. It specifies CASSQGDRGLFSGNTIYF.

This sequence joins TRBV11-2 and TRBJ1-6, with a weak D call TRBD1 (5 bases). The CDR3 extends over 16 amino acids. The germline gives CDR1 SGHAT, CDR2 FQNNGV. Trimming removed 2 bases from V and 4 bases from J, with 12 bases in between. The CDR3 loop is CASSLSPQGYNSPLHF. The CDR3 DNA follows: TGTGCCAGCAGCTTATCTCCGCAGGGTTATAATTCACCCCTCCACTTT. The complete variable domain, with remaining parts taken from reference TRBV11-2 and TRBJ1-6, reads EAGVAQSPRYKIIEKRQSVAFWCNPISGHATLYWYQQILGQGPKLLIQFQNNGVVDDSQLPKDRFSAERLKGVDSTLKIQPAKLEDSAVYLCASSLSPQGYNSPLHFGNGTRLTVT.

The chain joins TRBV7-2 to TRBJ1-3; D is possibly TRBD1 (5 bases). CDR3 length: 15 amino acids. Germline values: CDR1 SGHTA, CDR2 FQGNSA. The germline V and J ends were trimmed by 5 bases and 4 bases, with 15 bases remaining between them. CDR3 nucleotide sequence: TGTGCCAGCAGCCCCCCGGGAGGGGCGGGAAACACCATATATTTT. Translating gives CASSPPGGAGNTIYF.

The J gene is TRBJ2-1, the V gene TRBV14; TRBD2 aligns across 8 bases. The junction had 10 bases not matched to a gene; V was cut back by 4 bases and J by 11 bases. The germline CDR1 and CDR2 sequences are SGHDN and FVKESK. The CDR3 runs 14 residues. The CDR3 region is CASSRNLAGGKQFF. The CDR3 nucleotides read TGTGCCAGCAGCCGAAACCTAGCGGGCGGGAAGCAGTTCTTC.

CDR3 DNA sequence: TGCAGTGCTGACAAGGCCTACGAGCAGTACTTC. Translated, it gives CSADKAYEQYF. This chain joins TRBV20-1 and TRBJ2-7; D is undetermined. Germline values: CDR1 DFQATT, CDR2 SNEGSKA (reference sequence). V gave up 5 bases and J gave up 2 bases, with 7 bases separating them. The CDR3 has 11 residues.

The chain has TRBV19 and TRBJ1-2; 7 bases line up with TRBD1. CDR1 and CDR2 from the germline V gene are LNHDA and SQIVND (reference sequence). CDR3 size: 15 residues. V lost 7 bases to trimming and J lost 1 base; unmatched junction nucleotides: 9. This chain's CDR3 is CASNGDRALNYGYTF. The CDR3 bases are TGTGCCAGTAATGGCGACAGGGCCCTTAACTATGGCTACACCTTC.

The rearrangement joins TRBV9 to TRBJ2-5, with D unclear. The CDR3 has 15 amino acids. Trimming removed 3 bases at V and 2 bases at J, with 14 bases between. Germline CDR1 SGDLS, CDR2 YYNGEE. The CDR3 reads CASSERSREQETQYF. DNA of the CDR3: TGTGCCAGCAGCGAAAGATCACGAGAACAAGAGACCCAGTACTTC. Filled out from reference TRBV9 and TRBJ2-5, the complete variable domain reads DSGVTQTPKHLITATGQRVTLRCSPRSGDLSVYWYQQSLDQGLQFLIQYYNGEERAKGNILERFSAQQFPDLHSELNLSSLELGDSALYFCASSERSREQETQYFGPGTRLLVL.